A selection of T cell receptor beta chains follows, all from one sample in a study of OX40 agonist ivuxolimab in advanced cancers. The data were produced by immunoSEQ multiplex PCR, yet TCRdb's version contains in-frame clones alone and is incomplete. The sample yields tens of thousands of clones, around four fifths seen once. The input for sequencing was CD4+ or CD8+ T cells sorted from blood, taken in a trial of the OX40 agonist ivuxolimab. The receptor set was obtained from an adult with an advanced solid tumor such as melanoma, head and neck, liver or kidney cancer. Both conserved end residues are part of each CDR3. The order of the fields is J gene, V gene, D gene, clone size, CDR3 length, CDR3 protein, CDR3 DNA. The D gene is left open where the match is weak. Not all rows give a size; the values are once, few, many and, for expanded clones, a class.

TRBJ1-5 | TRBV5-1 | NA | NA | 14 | CASSLGPPGQPQHF | TGCGCCAGCAGCTTGGGCCCCCCAGGACAGCCCCAGCATTTT
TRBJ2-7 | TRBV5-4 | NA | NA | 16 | CASSSRGAGSSYEQYF | TGTGCCAGCAGTTCGCGAGGGGCAGGGAGCTCCTACGAGCAGTACTTC
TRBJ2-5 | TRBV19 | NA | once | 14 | CASSPPLDQETQYF | TGTGCCAGTAGTCCCCCGTTAGACCAAGAGACCCAGTACTTC
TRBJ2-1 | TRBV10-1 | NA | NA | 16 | CASSESVGQSYNEQFF | TGCGCCAGCAGTGAGTCGGTAGGACAGTCCTACAATGAGCAGTTCTTC
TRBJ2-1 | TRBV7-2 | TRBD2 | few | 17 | CASSFEGLAGNYNEQFF | TGTGCCAGCAGCTTTGAGGGACTAGCGGGGAACTACAATGAGCAGTTCTTC
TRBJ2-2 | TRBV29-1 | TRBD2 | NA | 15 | CSVGFLAGVTGELFF | TGCAGCGTTGGGTTCCTAGCGGGAGTCACCGGGGAGCTGTTTTTT
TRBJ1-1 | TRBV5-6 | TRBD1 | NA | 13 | CASSWTGGTEAFF | TGTGCCAGCAGCTGGACAGGGGGCACTGAAGCTTTCTTT
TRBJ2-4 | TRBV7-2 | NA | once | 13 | CASTTRRENIQYF | TGTGCCAGCACCACACGGAGGGAAAACATTCAGTACTTC
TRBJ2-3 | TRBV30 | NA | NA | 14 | CAGRTGISTDTQYF | TGTGCCGGACGGACCGGCATCAGCACAGATACGCAGTATTTT
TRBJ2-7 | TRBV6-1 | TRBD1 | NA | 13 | CASSQTGVGEQYF | TGTGCCAGCAGCCAAACAGGGGTCGGGGAGCAGTACTTC
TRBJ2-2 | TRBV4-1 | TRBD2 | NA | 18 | CASTTGLAGAEDTGELFF | TGCGCCAGCACCACGGGACTAGCGGGAGCCGAGGACACCGGGGAGCTGTTTTTT
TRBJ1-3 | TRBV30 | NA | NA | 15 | CAWSVLLTSGNTIYF | TGTGCCTGGAGTGTCTTGCTGACCTCTGGAAACACCATATATTTT
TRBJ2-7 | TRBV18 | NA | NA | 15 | CASSPYQTGSYEQYF | TGTGCCAGCTCACCGTACCAGACGGGCTCCTACGAGCAGTACTTC
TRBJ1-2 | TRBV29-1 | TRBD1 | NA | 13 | CSVEGTGSYGYTF | TGCAGCGTTGAGGGGACAGGGAGCTATGGCTACACCTTC
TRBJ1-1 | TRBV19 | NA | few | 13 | CASSTRQNTEAFF | TGTGCCAGTAGTACGCGACAGAACACTGAAGCTTTCTTT
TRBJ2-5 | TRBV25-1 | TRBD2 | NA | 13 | CASSLAGVETQYF | TGTGCCAGCAGTCTAGCGGGAGTAGAGACCCAGTACTTC
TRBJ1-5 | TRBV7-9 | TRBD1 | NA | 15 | CASSYGDRVDQPQHF | TGTGCCAGCAGCTATGGGGACAGGGTGGACCAGCCCCAGCATTTT
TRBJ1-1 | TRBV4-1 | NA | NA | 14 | CASSQDQTNTEAFF | TGCGCCAGCAGCCAAGATCAGACGAACACTGAAGCTTTCTTT
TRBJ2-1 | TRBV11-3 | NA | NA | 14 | CASSVNTNRGEQFF | TGTGCCAGCAGCGTGAACACTAACCGCGGTGAGCAGTTCTTC
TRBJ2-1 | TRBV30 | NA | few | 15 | CAWSGDGPSYNEQFF | TGTGCCTGGAGCGGGGACGGGCCTTCCTACAATGAGCAGTTCTTC
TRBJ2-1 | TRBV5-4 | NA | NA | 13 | CASSLISFNEQFF | TGTGCCAGCAGCTTAATTTCTTTCAATGAGCAGTTCTTC
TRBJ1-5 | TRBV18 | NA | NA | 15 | CASSPNRDSNQPQHF | TGTGCCAGCTCACCAAATCGGGATAGCAATCAGCCCCAGCATTTT
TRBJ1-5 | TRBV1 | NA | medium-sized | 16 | CTSSQDFPVFDQPQHF | TGCACCAGCAGCCAAGATTTCCCGGTATTCGATCAGCCCCAGCATTTT
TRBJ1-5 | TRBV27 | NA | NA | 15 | CAGCPQTDGNQPQHF | TGTGCAGGTTGTCCCCAAACGGATGGCAATCAGCCCCAGCATTTT
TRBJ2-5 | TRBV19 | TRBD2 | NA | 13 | CASSLAGMETQYF | TGTGCCAGTAGTCTAGCGGGAATGGAGACCCAGTACTTC
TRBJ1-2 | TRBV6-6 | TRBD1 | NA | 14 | CASRMTGGGYGYTF | TGTGCCAGCAGAATGACAGGGGGCGGCTATGGCTACACCTTC
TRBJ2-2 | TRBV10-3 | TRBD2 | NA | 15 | CAISVSGGSTGELFF | TGTGCCATCAGTGTTAGCGGGGGTTCCACCGGGGAGCTGTTTTTT
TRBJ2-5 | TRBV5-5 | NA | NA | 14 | CASSFSSGRETQYF | TGTGCCAGCAGCTTTTCGAGTGGCCGAGAGACCCAGTACTTC
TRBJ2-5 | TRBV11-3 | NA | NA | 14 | CASSSREGGETQYF | TGTGCCAGCAGTTCTCGTGAAGGAGGCGAGACCCAGTACTTC
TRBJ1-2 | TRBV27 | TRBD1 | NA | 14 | CASSSPGRGHGYTF | TGTGCTAGCAGTTCCCCGGGCAGGGGGCATGGCTACACCTTC
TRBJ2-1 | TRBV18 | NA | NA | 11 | CASSSLNEQFF | TGTGCCAGCTCATCACTAAATGAGCAGTTCTTC
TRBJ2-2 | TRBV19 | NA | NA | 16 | CASSMVGGGLAGELFF | TGTGCCAGTAGTATGGTTGGAGGGGGCTTGGCCGGGGAGCTGTTTTTT
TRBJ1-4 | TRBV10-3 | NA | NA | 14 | CAIGGGGSNEKLFF | TGTGCCATCGGGGGCGGGGGTTCTAATGAAAAACTGTTTTTT
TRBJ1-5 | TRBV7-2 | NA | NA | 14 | CASSLGSSGQPQHF | TGTGCCAGCAGCTTAGGCAGCTCGGGACAGCCCCAGCATTTT
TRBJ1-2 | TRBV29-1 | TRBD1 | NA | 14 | CSVVRDRDNYGYTF | TGCAGCGTTGTCCGGGACAGGGATAACTATGGCTACACCTTC
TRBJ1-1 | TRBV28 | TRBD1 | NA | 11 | CASSPIRGAFF | TGTGCCAGCAGTCCTATCAGGGGGGCTTTCTTT
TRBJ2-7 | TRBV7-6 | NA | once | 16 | CASSLETAPSSYEQYF | TGTGCCAGCAGCTTAGAAACAGCTCCCAGCTCCTACGAGCAGTACTTC
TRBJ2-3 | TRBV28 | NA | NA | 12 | CASSPPTDTQYF | TGTGCCAGCAGTCCGCCCACAGATACGCAGTATTTT
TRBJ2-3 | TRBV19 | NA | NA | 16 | CASSISRAVSTDTQYF | TGTGCCAGTAGTATATCGCGGGCGGTTTCCACAGATACGCAGTATTTT
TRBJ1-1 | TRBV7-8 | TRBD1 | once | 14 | CASSRDRSNTEAFF | TGTGCCAGCAGCAGGGACAGGTCGAACACTGAAGCTTTCTTT
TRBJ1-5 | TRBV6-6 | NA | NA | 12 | CASTPGYQPQHF | TGTGCCAGCACCCCAGGATATCAGCCCCAGCATTTT
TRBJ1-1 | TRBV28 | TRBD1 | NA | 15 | CASSPPGTENTEAFF | TGTGCCAGCAGTCCCCCCGGGACAGAGAACACTGAAGCTTTCTTT
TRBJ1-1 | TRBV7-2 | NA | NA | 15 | CASSLGSQGSTEAFF | TGTGCCAGCAGCTTAGGCTCCCAGGGTTCAACTGAAGCTTTCTTT
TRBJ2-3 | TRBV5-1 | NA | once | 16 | CASSFYRDPRTDTQYF | TGCGCCAGCAGCTTTTACCGGGACCCCCGCACAGATACGCAGTATTTT
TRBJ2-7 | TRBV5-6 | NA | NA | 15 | CASSLGPGSSYEQYF | TGTGCCAGCAGCCTCGGGCCCGGTAGCTCCTACGAGCAGTACTTC
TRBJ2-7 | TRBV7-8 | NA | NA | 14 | CASSSGSVKDEQYF | TGTGCCAGCAGCTCGGGCAGTGTTAAGGACGAGCAGTACTTC
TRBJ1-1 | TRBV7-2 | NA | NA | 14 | CASSLDGSNTEAFF | TGTGCCAGCAGCTTAGATGGCAGTAACACTGAAGCTTTCTTT
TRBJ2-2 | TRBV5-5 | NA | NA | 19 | CASSSAPRGPHRNTGELFF | TGTGCCAGCAGCTCCGCCCCCAGAGGCCCACACCGGAACACCGGGGAGCTGTTTTTT
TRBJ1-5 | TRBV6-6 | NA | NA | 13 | CASSYLSPQPQHF | TGTGCCAGCAGTTACCTCTCCCCGCAGCCCCAGCATTTT
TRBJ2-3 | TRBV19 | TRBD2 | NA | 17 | CASSIRASGTLAWTQYF | TGTGCCAGTAGTATTAGGGCTAGCGGGACCCTGGCGTGGACGCAGTATTTT
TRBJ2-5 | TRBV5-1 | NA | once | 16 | CASSLGPSIIQETQYF | TGCGCCAGCAGCTTGGGTCCCTCCATAATCCAAGAGACCCAGTACTTC
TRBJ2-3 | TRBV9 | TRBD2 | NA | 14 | CASSVLAGVDTQYF | TGTGCCAGCAGCGTACTAGCGGGAGTTGATACGCAGTATTTT
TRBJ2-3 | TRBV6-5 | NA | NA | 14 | CASSYRTYADTQYF | TGTGCCAGCAGTTATCGGACATATGCCGATACGCAGTATTTT
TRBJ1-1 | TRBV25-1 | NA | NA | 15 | CASSEFGGLATEAFF | TGTGCCAGCAGTGAATTCGGAGGTCTGGCCACTGAAGCTTTCTTT
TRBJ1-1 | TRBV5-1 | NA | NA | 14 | CASRMEGRDTEAFF | TGCGCCAGCCGAATGGAAGGGAGGGACACTGAAGCTTTCTTT
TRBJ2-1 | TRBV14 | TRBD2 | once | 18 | CASSQEPSLGGRLDEQFF | TGTGCCAGCAGCCAAGAACCCTCTTTGGGCGGGAGGTTGGATGAGCAGTTCTTC
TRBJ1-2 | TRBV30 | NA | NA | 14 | CAWSVPEENYGYTF | TGTGCCTGGAGTGTACCCGAGGAGAACTATGGCTACACCTTC
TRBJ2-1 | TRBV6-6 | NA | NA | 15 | CASSYSGASASEQFF | TGTGCCAGCAGTTACTCGGGGGCTAGCGCAAGTGAGCAGTTCTTC
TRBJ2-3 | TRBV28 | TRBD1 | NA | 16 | CASSSSRDRDRDTQYF | TGTGCCAGCAGTTCCTCCCGGGACAGGGATCGGGATACGCAGTATTTT